The T cell receptor beta chain described here comes from a study of cytomegalovirus exposure and HLA in healthy donors. The PCR ran on 60 Vbeta and 13 Jbeta primers. Some clones are missing from TCRdb's copy, which holds only in-frame ones; the method was immunoSEQ multiplex PCR. The data contain 150,000 to 200,000 clones, roughly 77% of them seen just once; the ten biggest clones take up 1.5% to 2%. The CDR3 has 16 residues. V was shortened by 4 bases and J by 5 bases, with 20 bases between the two germline ends. Germline V gene lookup returns CDR1 ENHRY and CDR2 SYGVKD. The origin of this receptor is a woman in her twenties or thirties in good health and CMV-seronegative. The chain employs TRBV10-3 and TRBJ1-2; D may be TRBD1 (5 bases). Sequences were obtained from PBMCs. The CDR3 DNA follows: TGTGCCATCAGTGGGGCCCAGGGCCGGACGGTTTATGGCTACACCTTC. Amino acids: CAISGAQGRTVYGYTF.